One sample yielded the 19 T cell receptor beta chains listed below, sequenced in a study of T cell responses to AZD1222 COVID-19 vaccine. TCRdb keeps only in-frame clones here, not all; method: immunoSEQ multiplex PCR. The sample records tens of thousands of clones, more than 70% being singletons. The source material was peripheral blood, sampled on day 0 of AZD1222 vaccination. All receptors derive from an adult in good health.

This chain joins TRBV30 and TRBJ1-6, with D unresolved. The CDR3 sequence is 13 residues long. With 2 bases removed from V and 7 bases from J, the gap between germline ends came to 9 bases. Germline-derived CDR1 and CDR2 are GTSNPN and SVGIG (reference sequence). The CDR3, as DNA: TGTGCCTGGAGTCCTTCACGGAATTCACCCCTCCACTTT. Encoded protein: CAWSPSRNSPLHF.

The CDR3 bases are TGCAGTGCTAGAGGCAGCTACGAGCAGTACTTC. This translates into CSARGSYEQYF. The V and J genes are TRBV20-1 and TRBJ2-7; no firm D call. V was cut by 1 base and J by 3 bases, with 4 bases left in between. CDR1 and CDR2 from the germline V gene are DFQATT and SNEGSKA (reference sequence). The CDR3 contains 11 residues.

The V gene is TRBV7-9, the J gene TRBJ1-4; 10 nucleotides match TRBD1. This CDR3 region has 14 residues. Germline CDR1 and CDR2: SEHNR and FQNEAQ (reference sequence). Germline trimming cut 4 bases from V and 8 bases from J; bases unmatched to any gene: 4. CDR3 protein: CASSYDRGREKLFF. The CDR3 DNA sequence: TGTGCCAGCAGCTACGACAGGGGGCGGGAAAAACTGTTTTTT.

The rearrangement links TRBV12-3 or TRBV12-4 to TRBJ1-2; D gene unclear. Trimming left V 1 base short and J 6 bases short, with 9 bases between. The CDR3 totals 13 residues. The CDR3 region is CASSLDSQHGYTF. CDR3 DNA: TGTGCCAGCAGTTTAGATTCCCAGCATGGCTACACCTTC.

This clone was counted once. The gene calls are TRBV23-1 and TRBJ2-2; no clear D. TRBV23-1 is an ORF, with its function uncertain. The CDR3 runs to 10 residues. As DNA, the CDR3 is TGCCCGCGAAGGTCCGGGGAGCTGTTTTTT. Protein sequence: CPRRSGELFF.

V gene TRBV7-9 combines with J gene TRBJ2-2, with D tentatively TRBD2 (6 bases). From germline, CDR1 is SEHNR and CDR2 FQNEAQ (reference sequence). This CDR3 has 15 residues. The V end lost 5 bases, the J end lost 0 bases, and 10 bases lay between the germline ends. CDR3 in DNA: TGTGCCAGCAGCCCGGGACTGACGAACACCGGGGAGCTGTTTTTT. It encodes CASSPGLTNTGELFF.

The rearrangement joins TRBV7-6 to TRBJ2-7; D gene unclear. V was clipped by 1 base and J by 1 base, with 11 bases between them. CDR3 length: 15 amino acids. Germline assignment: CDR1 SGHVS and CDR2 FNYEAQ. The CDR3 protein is CASSLGPDPSYEQYF. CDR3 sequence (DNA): TGTGCCAGCAGCTTAGGTCCGGACCCATCCTACGAGCAGTACTTC.

The CDR3 nucleotides read TGTGCCTGGAGTGGGGCAGTCGGAGGGGGCTACACCTTC. This translates into CAWSGAVGGGYTF. The rearrangement uses TRBV30 and TRBJ1-2; D is undetermined. CDR3 length: 13 amino acids. Trimming left V 1 base short and J 8 bases short, with 14 bases between. In germline, CDR1 is GTSNPN, CDR2 SVGIG (reference sequence).

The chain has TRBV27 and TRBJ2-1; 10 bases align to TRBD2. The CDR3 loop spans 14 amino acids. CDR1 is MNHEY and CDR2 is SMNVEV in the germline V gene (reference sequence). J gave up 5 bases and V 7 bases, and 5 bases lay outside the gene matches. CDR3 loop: CASTQRGGNNEQFF. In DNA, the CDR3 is TGTGCCAGCACGCAGCGGGGGGGGAACAATGAGCAGTTCTTC.

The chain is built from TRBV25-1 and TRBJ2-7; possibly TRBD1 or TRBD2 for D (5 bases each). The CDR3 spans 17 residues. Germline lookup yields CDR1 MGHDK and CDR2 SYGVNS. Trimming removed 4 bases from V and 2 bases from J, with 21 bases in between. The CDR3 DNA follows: TGTGCCAGCAGTGCCCCCGGGACCGGAATCCGAGCCTACGAGCAGTACTTC. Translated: CASSAPGTGIRAYEQYF.

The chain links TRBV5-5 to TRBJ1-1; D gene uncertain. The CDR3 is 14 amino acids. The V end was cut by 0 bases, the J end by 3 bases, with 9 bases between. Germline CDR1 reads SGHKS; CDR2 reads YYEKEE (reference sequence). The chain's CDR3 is CASSLGVRYTEAFF. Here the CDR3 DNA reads TGTGCCAGCAGCTTGGGGGTACGATACACTGAAGCTTTCTTT.

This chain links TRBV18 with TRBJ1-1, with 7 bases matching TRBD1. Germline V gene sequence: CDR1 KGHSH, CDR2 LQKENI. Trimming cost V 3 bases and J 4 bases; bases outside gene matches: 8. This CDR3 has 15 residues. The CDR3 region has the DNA TGTGCCAGCTCACCTCGAGACAGGGCGGCCACTGAAGCTTTCTTT. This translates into CASSPRDRAATEAFF. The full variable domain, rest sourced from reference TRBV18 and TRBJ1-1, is NAGVMQNPRHLVRRRGQEARLRCSPMKGHSHVYWYRQLPEEGLKFMVYLQKENIIDESGMPKERFSAEFPKEGPSILRIQQVVRGDSAAYFCASSPRDRAATEAFFGQGTRLTVV.

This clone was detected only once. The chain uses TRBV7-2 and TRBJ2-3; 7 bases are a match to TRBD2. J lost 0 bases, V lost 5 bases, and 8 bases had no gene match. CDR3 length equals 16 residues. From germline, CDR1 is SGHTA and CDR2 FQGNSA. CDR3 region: CASSPRLALSTDTQYF. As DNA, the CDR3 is TGTGCCAGCAGCCCAAGACTAGCTCTTAGCACAGATACGCAGTATTTT. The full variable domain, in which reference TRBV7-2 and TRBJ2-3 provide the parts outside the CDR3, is GAGVSQSPSNKVTEKGKDVELRCDPISGHTALYWYRQSLGQGLEFLIYFQGNSAPDKSGLPSDRFSAERTGGSVSTLTIQRTQQEDSAVYLCASSPRLALSTDTQYFGPGTRLTVL.

The CDR3 loop is CASSLGRDRATGYTF. The CDR3 nucleotides are TGTGCCAGCAGCTTAGGCCGGGACAGGGCGACTGGCTACACCTTC. This chain links TRBV11-2 with TRBJ1-2, with 9 bases fitting TRBD1. The germline V gene encodes CDR1 SGHAT and CDR2 FQNNGV. Unmatched junction bases numbered 7, after V lost 1 base and J lost 7 bases. The CDR3 length is 15 residues.

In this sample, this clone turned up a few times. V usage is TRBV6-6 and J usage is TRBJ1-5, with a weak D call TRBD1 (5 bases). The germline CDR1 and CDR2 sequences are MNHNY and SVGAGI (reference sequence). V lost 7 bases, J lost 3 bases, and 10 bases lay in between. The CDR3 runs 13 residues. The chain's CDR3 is CASTGTVNQPQHF. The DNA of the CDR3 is TGTGCCAGCACGGGGACGGTCAATCAGCCCCAGCATTTT.

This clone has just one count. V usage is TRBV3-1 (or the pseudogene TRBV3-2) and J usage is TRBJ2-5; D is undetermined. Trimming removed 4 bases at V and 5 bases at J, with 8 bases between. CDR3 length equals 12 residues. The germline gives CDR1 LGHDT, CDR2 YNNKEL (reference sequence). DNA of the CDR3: TGTGCCAGCAGCCGAGGATTGGAGACCCAGTACTTC. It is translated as CASSRGLETQYF.

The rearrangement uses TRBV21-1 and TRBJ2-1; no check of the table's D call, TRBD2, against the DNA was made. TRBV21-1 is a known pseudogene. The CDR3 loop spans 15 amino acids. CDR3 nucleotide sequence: TGTGCCAGCAGCAAAGTTGACGGGAGGGGCAATGAGCAGTTCTTC. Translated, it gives CASSKVDGRGNEQFF.

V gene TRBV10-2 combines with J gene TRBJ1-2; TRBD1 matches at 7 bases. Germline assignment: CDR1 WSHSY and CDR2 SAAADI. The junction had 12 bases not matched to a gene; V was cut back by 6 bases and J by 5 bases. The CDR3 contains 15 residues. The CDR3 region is CASSTHTGAAYGYTF. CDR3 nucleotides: TGCGCCAGCAGCACTCATACAGGGGCAGCTTATGGCTACACCTTC.

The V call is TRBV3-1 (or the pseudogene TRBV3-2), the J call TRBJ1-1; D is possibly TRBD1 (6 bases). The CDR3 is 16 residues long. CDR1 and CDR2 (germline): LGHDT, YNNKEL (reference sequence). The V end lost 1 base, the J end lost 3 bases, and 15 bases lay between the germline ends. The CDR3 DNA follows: TGTGCCAGCAGCCAAGCTGACAGGCCTCCTCACACTGAAGCTTTCTTT. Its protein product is CASSQADRPPHTEAFF.